The clone carrying this T cell receptor beta chain was found many times. Its antigen is still unknown. The data originate from a study of breast tumors, draining lymph nodes, adjacent tissues. Axillary draining lymph nodes of breast cancer patients supplied the node samples. TCRdb processed the multiplex PCR reads anew with MiXCR; each CDR3 protein has one entry. The sample comprises approximately 190,000 distinct CDR3 sequences, over 25% of which are singletons, and around 4.5% rests with the top ten. Study findings and constraints: Most tumor T cells seemingly derive from lymph node, then expand in tumor. That most tumor T cells come from lymph nodes remained unproven. Tumor TCR diversity was below lymph nodes but above nontumor tissue. Luminal-like breast cancer showed significantly greater tumor-nontumor repertoire similarity than basal-like breast cancer did.

Germline assignment: CDR1 DFQATT and CDR2 SNEGSKA (reference sequence). V lost 5 bases to trimming and J lost 4 bases, with 9 bases between them. The CDR3 runs 12 residues. The sample was axillary lymph node tissue. This receptor was taken from a female donor with breast cancer. Some clones in this sample may be carry-over from other donors' samples. The J gene is TRBJ2-1, the V gene TRBV20-1; D might be TRBD2 (5 bases). The CDR3, as DNA: TGCAGTGCTCAGGACTTATACAATGAGCAGTTCTTC. Protein: CSAQDLYNEQFF.